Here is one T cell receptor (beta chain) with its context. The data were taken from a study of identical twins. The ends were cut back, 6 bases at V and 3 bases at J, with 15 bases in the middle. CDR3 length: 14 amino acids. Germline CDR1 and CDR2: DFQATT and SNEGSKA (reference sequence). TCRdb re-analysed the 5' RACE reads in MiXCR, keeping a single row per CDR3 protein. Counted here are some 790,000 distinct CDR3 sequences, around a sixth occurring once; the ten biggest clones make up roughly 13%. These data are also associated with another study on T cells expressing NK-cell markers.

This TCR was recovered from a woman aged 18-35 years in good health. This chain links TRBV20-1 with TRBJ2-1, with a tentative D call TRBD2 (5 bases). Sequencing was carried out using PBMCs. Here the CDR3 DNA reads TGCAGTGCCTCCGACCGGACTTACTACAATGAGCAGTTCTTC. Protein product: CSASDRTYYNEQFF.